Below are 24 T cell receptor beta chains sequenced from a single sample in a study of blood T cells in healthy people across ages. Through a sample-barcoded 5' primer and a J-beta primer mix, a second PCR was run for about 6 to 11 cycles. TCRdb re-analysed the 5' RACE reads in MiXCR, keeping a single row per CDR3 protein. The top ten clones hold 22% of a sample with almost 800,000 distinct CDR3 sequences, about 62% of them seen once. Sequencing was done on a sample of blood. These receptor sequences come from a man aged 25 to 45 in good health.

This clonotype has only a few counts. The chain recombines TRBV6-2 or TRBV6-3 with TRBJ2-4, with a weak D call TRBD2 (5 bases). Trimming removed 7 bases from V and 9 bases from J, with 10 bases in between. Germline CDR1 MNHEY, CDR2 SVGEGT. This CDR3 comprises 11 residues. The CDR3 sequence: CASTGGGIQYF. The DNA for the CDR3 is TGTGCCAGCACTGGAGGCGGCATTCAGTACTTC.

The chain recombines TRBV7-2 with TRBJ2-2, with D uncertain. The CDR3 totals 13 residues. Trimming removed 7 bases from V and 1 base from J, with 7 bases in between. The V gene's germline CDR1 is SGHTA and CDR2 FQGNSA. The CDR3 loop is CASNTGNTGELFF. The CDR3 region has the DNA TGTGCCAGCAACACGGGGAACACCGGGGAGCTGTTTTTT.

In its sample, this clonotype was seen once. This chain connects TRBV6-1 to TRBJ2-5; possible D gene TRBD1, 6 bases. Germline V CDR1 and CDR2: MNHNS, SASEGT. Trimming took 6 bases from V and 11 from J, leaving 22 bases between them. CDR3 size: 14 residues. CDR3 coding DNA: TGTGCCAGCAGCGGAACCAGGGGTCGCAATGAGCAGTACTTC. Its protein is CASSGTRGRNEQYF.

The V gene is TRBV20-1, the J gene TRBJ1-5; 8 bases agree with TRBD1. Germline V gives CDR1 DFQATT, CDR2 SNEGSKA (reference sequence). This CDR3 region has 15 residues. With V trimmed by 8 bases and J by 3 bases, 12 bases remained unmatched. The CDR3 reads CSPPKTGASNQPQHF. The CDR3 coding sequence is TGCAGTCCACCGAAGACAGGGGCCTCCAATCAGCCCCAGCATTTT.

The chain is built from TRBV20-1 and TRBJ2-3, with a weak D call TRBD2 (5 bases). The germline CDR1 and CDR2 sequences are DFQATT and SNEGSKA (reference sequence). Trimming left V 6 bases short and J 2 bases short, with 12 bases between. This CDR3 spans 13 amino acids. This chain's CDR3 is CSAMEDHTDTQYF. The CDR3 nucleotides read TGCAGTGCCATGGAGGACCACACAGATACGCAGTATTTT.

V usage is TRBV2 and J usage is TRBJ1-2; 10 nucleotides line up with TRBD1. The CDR3 length is 13 residues. V trimming: 8 bases; J trimming: 4 bases; junction bases outside the gene matches: 4. CDR1 is SNHLY, CDR2 FYNNEI, per germline. The CDR3: CASGQGDRYGYTF. CDR3 DNA sequence: TGTGCCAGCGGACAGGGGGATCGCTATGGCTACACCTTC.

The chain is built from TRBV5-1 and TRBJ1-2; no definite D call. The CDR3 is 14 residues long. V gave up 4 bases and J gave up 3 bases, with 13 bases separating them. The germline gives CDR1 SGHRS, CDR2 YFSETQ. This chain's CDR3 is CASSAPGRHYGYTF. The CDR3 bases are TGCGCCAGCAGCGCACCTGGGCGACACTATGGCTACACCTTC.

V and J are TRBV9 and TRBJ2-4, with 8 bases that match TRBD2. The DNA end favors TRBJ2-7, so the J call may be wrong. This CDR3 contains 13 residues. Per the germline V gene, CDR1 is SGDLS and CDR2 is YYNGEE. The CDR3 DNA reads TGTGCCAGCAGCGCCCAAGCGGGAGTCGAGCAGTACTTC. This translates into CASSAQAGVEQYF.

Concerning this clonotype itself: Compared with germline, one end of the junction differs, possibly owing to a read error. V usage is TRBV28 and J usage is TRBJ2-5; TRBD2 matches at 9 bases. Germline CDR1 is MDHEN and CDR2 is SYDVKM. CDR3 length: 15 amino acids. CDR3 sequence: CAGSRSGGKKETQYF. The DNA of the CDR3 is TGTGCCGGCAGTAGGAGCGGGGGGAAAAAAGAGACCCAGTACTTC.

In the case of this clonotype: One base away lies a much larger clone, so this may be a sequencing read error. The chain uses TRBV7-2 and TRBJ2-5; D call uncertain. The J call may be wrong; the DNA end is better matched by TRBJ2-1. Per the germline V gene, CDR1 is SGHTA and CDR2 is FQGNSA. The CDR3 runs to 13 residues. The CDR3 reads CASSLKRQETQFF. DNA of the CDR3: TGTGCCAGCAGCTTGAAGCGCCAAGAGACCCAGTTCTTC.

This clonotype was seen only a few times. The chain has TRBV4-2 and TRBJ1-2; a possible D gene is TRBD1 (6 bases). This CDR3 is built from 13 residues. The V end was cut by 1 base, the J end by 6 bases, with 9 bases between. The germline V gene encodes CDR1 LGHNA and CDR2 YNFKEQ. CDR3 sequence (DNA): TGTGCCAGCAGCCAAGGGGCAGGGGATGGCTACACCTTC. Translation: CASSQGAGDGYTF.

The chain recombines TRBV10-3 with TRBJ2-3; possible D gene TRBD2, 6 bases. The CDR3 has 14 residues. Trimming took off 7 bases at V and 0 bases at J, with 11 bases between the two ends. Germline CDR1 reads ENHRY; CDR2 reads SYGVKD. The CDR3 is CAINVGTSTDTQYF. CDR3 sequence (DNA): TGTGCCATCAATGTAGGGACTAGCACAGATACGCAGTATTTT.

This chain links TRBV7-9 with TRBJ1-4, with a weak D call TRBD1 (5 bases). Trimming shortened V by 5 bases and J by 8 bases, and 9 bases separated the two germline ends. Germline CDR1 reads SEHNR; CDR2 reads FQNEAQ (reference sequence). There are 12 residues in the CDR3. For the CDR3, the DNA is TGTGCCAGCAGCCCCCAGGGAGAAAAACTGTTTTTT. Translating gives CASSPQGEKLFF.

This clonotype was counted once. The chain is built from TRBV20-1 and TRBJ2-5, with 8 positions matching TRBD2. The CDR3 sequence is 15 residues long. The J segment lost 2 bases and the V segment lost 6 bases, leaving 11 bases of the junction unmatched. CDR1 and CDR2 from the germline V gene are DFQATT and SNEGSKA (reference sequence). CDR3 nucleotide sequence: TGCAGTGCCTCGATGAGCGGGAGCTCGCAAGAGACCCAGTACTTC. It is translated as CSASMSGSSQETQYF.

The rearrangement links TRBV28 to TRBJ2-1; 10 bases align to TRBD2. Germline V lookup: CDR1 MDHEN, CDR2 SYDVKM. The CDR3 runs 16 residues. The V segment lost 5 bases and the J segment 12 bases; nucleotides outside the gene matches: 16. This CDR3 is CASSIYGIAGGKRQFF. The CDR3 DNA reads TGTGCCAGCAGTATCTATGGAATAGCGGGAGGTAAGCGGCAGTTCTTC.

This rearrangement joins TRBV4-2 to TRBJ1-2; 7 bases agree with TRBD1. Unmatched junction bases numbered 8, after V lost 0 bases and J lost 4 bases. The CDR3 spans 16 residues. Germline V gene data show CDR1 as LGHNA and CDR2 as YNFKEQ. Here the CDR3 reads CASSQDQGGRGYGYTF. The CDR3 nucleotides are TGTGCCAGCAGCCAAGACCAGGGGGGGAGAGGCTATGGCTACACCTTC.

The rearrangement joins TRBV5-1 to TRBJ2-3, with D maybe TRBD2 (6 bases). The V end was cut by 4 bases, the J end by 2 bases, with 17 bases between. The germline CDR1 and CDR2 sequences are SGHRS and YFSETQ. This CDR3 is 16 amino acids long. The chain's CDR3 is CASSLRAGHITDTQYF. In nucleotides, the CDR3 is TGCGCCAGCAGCCTGAGAGCGGGCCACATCACAGATACGCAGTATTTT. The full variable domain, completed using reference TRBV5-1 and TRBJ2-3, is KAGVTQTPRYLIKTRGQQVTLSCSPISGHRSVSWYQQTPGQGLQFLFEYFSETQRNKGNFPGRFSGRQFSNSRSEMNVSTLELGDSALYLCASSLRAGHITDTQYFGPGTRLTVL.

This clonotype was picked up a small number of times. This chain connects TRBV7-2 to TRBJ2-7, with 13 nucleotides matching TRBD2. V lost 5 bases to trimming and J lost 3 bases; unmatched junction nucleotides: 7. The CDR3 runs 16 residues. The germline CDR1 and CDR2 sequences are SGHTA and FQGNSA. The CDR3 loop is CASSRPRTSGSYEQYF. CDR3 sequence (DNA): TGTGCCAGCAGCAGACCCCGGACTAGCGGGAGCTACGAGCAGTACTTC.

The rearrangement links TRBV7-8 to TRBJ2-1; the match to TRBD1 covers 11 bases. CDR1 is SGHVS and CDR2 is FQNEAQ in the germline V gene. This CDR3 is built from 16 residues. Germline trimming cut 5 bases from V and 9 bases from J; bases unmatched to any gene: 12. CDR3: CASSNRDRGYAGEQFF. CDR3 coding DNA: TGTGCCAGCAGCAACCGGGACAGGGGGTACGCGGGTGAGCAGTTCTTC.

V gene TRBV12-5 combines with J gene TRBJ2-7; 9 nucleotides agree with TRBD2. The tail of the sequence fits TRBJ2-5 better, so the J call may be wrong. This CDR3 has 16 amino acids. Germline-derived CDR1 and CDR2 are LGHNT and FRNRAP. The CDR3 region is CASGLVVSGGEETQYF. In nucleotides, the CDR3 is TGTGCTAGTGGTTTGGTGGTTAGCGGGGGAGAGGAGACCCAGTACTTC.

The genes are TRBV4-1 and TRBJ2-2, with D uncertain. This CDR3 region has 16 residues. With 2 bases removed from V and 0 bases from J, the gap between germline ends came to 10 bases. Germline CDR1 is MGHRA and CDR2 is YSYEKL. In DNA form, the CDR3 reads TGCGCCAGCAGCCAACAACCAGTCGCGAACACCGGGGAGCTGTTTTTT. Translated: CASSQQPVANTGELFF.

This chain uses TRBV20-1 with TRBJ2-5; 8 bases align to TRBD2. Germline CDR1 reads DFQATT; CDR2 reads SNEGSKA (reference sequence). V dropped 0 bases and J dropped 3; count of bases not matched to a gene: 9. This CDR3 region has 16 residues. In DNA, the CDR3 is TGCAGTGCTAGAGATCTAGGAAGCGGGAGAAAAGAGACCCAGTACTTC. This sequence encodes CSARDLGSGRKETQYF.

This clonotype was seen a few times. This chain links TRBV6-6 with TRBJ2-1, with TRBD1 matching over 7 bases. J lost 3 bases, V lost 6 bases, and 8 bases had no gene match. Germline assignment: CDR1 MNHNY and CDR2 SVGAGI (reference sequence). This CDR3 is 15 amino acids long. The CDR3 DNA sequence: TGTGCCAGCAGAACAACAGGGGTTGGCTACAATGAGCAGTTCTTC. Protein product: CASRTTGVGYNEQFF.

The chain is built from TRBV6-5 and TRBJ2-1, with D tentatively TRBD2 (7 bases). In germline, CDR1 is MNHEY, CDR2 SVGAGI. Trimming shortened V by 7 bases and J by 5 bases, and 12 bases separated the two germline ends. The CDR3 has 13 residues. The CDR3 nucleotides are TGTGCCAGCAAACTGGGGGGGCACAATGAGCAGTTCTTC. It specifies CASKLGGHNEQFF.